These T cell receptor beta chains were read from a single sample in a study of metastatic and nonmetastatic thyroid tumors. TCRdb re-called the PCR reads via MiXCR. The sample has approximately 38,000 clones, roughly 26% seen once; the top ten hold around 10%. The sample comprised blood. Source of these receptors: a female donor with papillary thyroid cancer or a benign thyroid nodule (not recorded which). Some clones in this sample may be carry-over from other donors' samples. Each CDR3 is given with its conserved first and last residue. The D gene is left open where the match is weak. Clone size is shown for a subset of rows, as once, few, many or a class of expanded clone.

>TRBJ2-6|TRBV28|few|.
TGTGCCAGCAGTTTTGGTCAGATCTCTGGGGCCAACGTCCTGACTTTC
CASSFGQISGANVLTF
>TRBJ1-1|TRBV2|many|.
TGTGCCAGCAGGGAGCGGCCCAAGAACACTGAAGCTTTCTTT
CASRERPKNTEAFF
>TRBJ2-7|TRBV28|many|TRBD1
TGTGCCAGCAGTCCGGGACAGGGCTACGAGCAGTACTTC
CASSPGQGYEQYF
>TRBJ2-1|TRBV12-3/TRBV12-4|few|.
TGTGCCAGCAGCCACACAGAAGTTGAGCAGTTCTTC
CASSHTEVEQFF
>TRBJ1-2|TRBV2|.|TRBD1
TGTGCCAGCAGAGGGGGACAGGGACACTATGGCTACACCTTC
CASRGGQGHYGYTF
>TRBJ2-7|TRBV5-1|.|.
TGCGCCAGCAGCTTGGCAAGCGAGAACGAGCAGTACTTC
CASSLASENEQYF
>TRBJ1-5|TRBV29-1|many|.
TGCAGCGCCACGATCGGAGGGTCGGGCAATCAGCCCCAGCATTTT
CSATIGGSGNQPQHF
>TRBJ1-2|TRBV10-3|few|.
TGTGCCATCAGTGAGTCGGGAGGGGTGAGGATTAACTATGGCTACACCTTC
CAISESGGVRINYGYTF
>TRBJ2-1|TRBV25-1|many|TRBD2
TGTGCCAGCAGTGAATTAGGGAGGGCGAACTACAATGAGCAGTTCTTC
CASSELGRANYNEQFF
>TRBJ1-1|TRBV11-2|.|TRBD1
TGTGCCAGCAGCCGGTCCCCGGGACAGGGGGACACTGAAGCTTTCTTT
CASSRSPGQGDTEAFF
>TRBJ2-3|TRBV7-9|.|.
TGTGCCAGCAGCGTAGGGGCGCGCACAGATACGCAGTATTTT
CASSVGARTDTQYF
>TRBJ2-7|TRBV9|.|TRBD1
TGTGCCAGCAGCCCAAGTGGACAGGGGGAATCCTACGAGCAGTACTTC
CASSPSGQGESYEQYF
>TRBJ1-4|TRBV3-1|many|.
TGTGCCAGCAGGGGGAGTTTTGAGAATGAAAAACTGTTTTTT
CASRGSFENEKLFF
>TRBJ2-7|TRBV27|.|TRBD1
TGTGCCAGCAGCCCGGACAGGGGGCTATACGAGCAGTACTTC
CASSPDRGLYEQYF
>TRBJ1-1|TRBV6-1|medium-sized|.
TGTGCCAGCACCCTGACAGGGAACACTGAAGCTTTCTTT
CASTLTGNTEAFF
>TRBJ1-5|TRBV24-1|many|.
TGTGCCACCAGTGATTTCCTCCAAGGGGGCAATCAGCCCCAGCATTTT
CATSDFLQGGNQPQHF
>TRBJ2-1|TRBV5-1|many|.
TGCGCCAGCAGCATAGGGACCTACAATGAGCAGTTCTTC
CASSIGTYNEQFF
>TRBJ2-7|TRBV20-1|many|.
TGCAGTGCTAGAACCCCGGACAAAGATTACGAGCAGTACTTC
CSARTPDKDYEQYF